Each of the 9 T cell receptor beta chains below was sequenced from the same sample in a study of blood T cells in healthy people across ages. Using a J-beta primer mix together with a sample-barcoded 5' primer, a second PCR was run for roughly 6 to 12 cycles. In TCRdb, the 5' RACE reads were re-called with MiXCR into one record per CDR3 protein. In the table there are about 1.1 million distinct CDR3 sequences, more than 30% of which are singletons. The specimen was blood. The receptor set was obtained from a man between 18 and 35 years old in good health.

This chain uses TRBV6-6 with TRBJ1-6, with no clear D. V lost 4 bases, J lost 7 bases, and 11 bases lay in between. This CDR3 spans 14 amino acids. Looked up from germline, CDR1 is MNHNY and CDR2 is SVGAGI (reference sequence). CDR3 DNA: TGTGCCAGCAGTTCCGGACGCTCAAATTCACCCCTCCACTTT. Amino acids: CASSSGRSNSPLHF.

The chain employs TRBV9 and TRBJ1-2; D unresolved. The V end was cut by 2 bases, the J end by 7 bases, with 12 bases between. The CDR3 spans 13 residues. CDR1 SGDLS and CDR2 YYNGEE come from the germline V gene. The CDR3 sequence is CASSVKGGGGYTF. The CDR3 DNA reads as TGTGCCAGCAGCGTTAAGGGAGGAGGTGGCTACACCTTC.

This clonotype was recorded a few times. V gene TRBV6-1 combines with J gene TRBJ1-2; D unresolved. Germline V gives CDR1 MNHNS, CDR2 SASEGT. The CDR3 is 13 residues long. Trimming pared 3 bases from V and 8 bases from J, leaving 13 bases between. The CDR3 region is CASSDRGTRGYTF. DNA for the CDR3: TGTGCCAGCAGTGATCGGGGAACGCGCGGCTACACCTTC.

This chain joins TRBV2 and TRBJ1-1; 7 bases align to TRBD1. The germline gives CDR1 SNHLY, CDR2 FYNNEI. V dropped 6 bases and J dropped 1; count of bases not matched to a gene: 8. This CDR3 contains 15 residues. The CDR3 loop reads CASRDRDGGNTEAFF. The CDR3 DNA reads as TGTGCCAGCAGAGACAGGGATGGGGGGAACACTGAAGCTTTCTTT.

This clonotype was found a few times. The CDR3 DNA is TGTGCCAGCAGTTACGCGTCCAGGGAGGTTGGCTACACCTTC. This encodes CASSYASREVGYTF. V is TRBV6-5 and J is TRBJ1-2; the D gene is possibly TRBD1 (5 bases). V lost 2 bases, J lost 7 bases, and 14 bases lay in between. Germline V gene sequence: CDR1 MNHEY, CDR2 SVGAGI. The CDR3 runs to 14 residues.

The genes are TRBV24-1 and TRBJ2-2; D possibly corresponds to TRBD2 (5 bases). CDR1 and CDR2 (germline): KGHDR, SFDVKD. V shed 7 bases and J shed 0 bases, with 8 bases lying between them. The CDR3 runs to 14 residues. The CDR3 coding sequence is TGTGCCACCAGGGAGGCCGCGAACACCGGGGAGCTGTTTTTT. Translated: CATREAANTGELFF.

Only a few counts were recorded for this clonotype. The CDR3 DNA is TGTGCCAGCAGTGAAAGCCCAGCGGGGGCCACAGATACGCAGTATTTT. Translation: CASSESPAGATDTQYF. This chain joins TRBV25-1 and TRBJ2-3; 8 nucleotides agree with TRBD2. V was clipped by 2 bases and J by 2 bases; unmatched bases: 6. CDR1 and CDR2 (germline): MGHDK, SYGVNS. CDR3 length: 16 amino acids. The whole variable domain, remainder taken from reference TRBV25-1 and TRBJ2-3, is EADIYQTPRYLVIGTGKKITLECSQTMGHDKMYWYQQDPGMELHLIHYSYGVNSTEKGDLSSESTVSRIRTEHFPLTLESARPSHTSQYLCASSESPAGATDTQYFGPGTRLTVL.

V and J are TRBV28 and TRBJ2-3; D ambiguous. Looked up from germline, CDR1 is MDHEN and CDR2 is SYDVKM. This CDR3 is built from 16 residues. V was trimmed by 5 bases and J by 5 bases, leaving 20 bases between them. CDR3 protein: CASSPHGLRSRDTQYF. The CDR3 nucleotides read TGTGCCAGCAGTCCCCACGGTCTCCGGAGCCGAGATACGCAGTATTTT.

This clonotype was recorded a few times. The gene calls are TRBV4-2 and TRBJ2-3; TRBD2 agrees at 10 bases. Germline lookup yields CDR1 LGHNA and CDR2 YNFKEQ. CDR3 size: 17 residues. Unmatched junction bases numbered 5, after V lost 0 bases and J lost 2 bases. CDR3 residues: CASSQEGSGGATDTQYF. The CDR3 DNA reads TGTGCCAGCAGCCAAGAGGGAAGCGGGGGGGCCACAGATACGCAGTATTTT.